The clone carrying this T cell receptor (beta chain) was picked up many times. Its antigen is still unknown. The data are from a study of identical twins. Study-wide results and caveats: Within cord blood, abundant beta clonotypes carried fewer insertions, but memory repertoires showed no such trend. Conclusions leaned on cross-sectional statistical analysis and did not track the same donors over time.

Using its own MiXCR run on the 5' RACE reads, TCRdb lists one record per CDR3 protein. The sample holds around 240,000 distinct CDR3 sequences, roughly a tenth seen once. The CDR3 contains 15 residues. With V trimmed by 5 bases and J by 3 bases, 9 bases remained unmatched. CDR1 DFQATT and CDR2 SNEGSKA come from the germline V gene (reference sequence). The sequence was collected from a man over 45 in good health. Sequenced input: memory T cells sorted from blood. This sequence joins TRBV20-1 and TRBJ2-7; TRBD1 matches 11 bases. The chain's CDR3 is CSAHARDRGFYEQYF. The CDR3 coding sequence is TGCAGTGCTCATGCCAGGGACAGGGGGTTCTACGAGCAGTACTTC.